This T cell receptor (beta chain) is from a study of T-cell memory formation after mild COVID-19. Using its own MiXCR run on the 5' RACE reads, TCRdb lists one record per CDR3 protein. The sample lists about 320,000 distinct CDR3 sequences; about 13% were seen once. V gave up 4 bases and J gave up 6 bases, with 28 bases separating them. Looked up from germline, CDR1 is MGHRA and CDR2 is YSYEKL. This CDR3 has 20 amino acids. This clonotype was counted at least ten times. The antigen remains unidentified. Study-wide results and caveats: Among clones peaking at day 37 in the second wave, SARS-CoV-2 specificity remained unconfirmed.

The chain links TRBV4-1 to TRBJ1-6; a possible D gene is TRBD1 (5 bases). The sequenced sample was PBMCs or a T cell subset sorted from them (not recorded which). The sequence derives from a young man who had mild COVID-19 (a few samples of this study predate the infection). Cell type and time point are not known. The CDR3, as DNA: TGCGCCAGCAGCCTCTCGCCTCCACCCGGGACCAGTCTTTTTAATTCACCCCTCCACTTT. It translates to CASSLSPPPGTSLFNSPLHF.